The sample holds a few counts of the clone carrying this T cell receptor (beta chain). Generated by immunoSEQ multiplex PCR, the TCRdb table keeps only in-frame clones and is missing some. The sample shows about 20,000 clones, 73% of them seen only once. This specimen belongs to a study of PD-1 blockade in classical Hodgkin lymphoma. Across the study: Patients in the cohort were put on intravenous nivolumab, 3 mg/kg every 2 weeks.

Relapse was seen in all patients after autologous stem cell transplantation, and brentuximab vedotin exposure was variable. The material sequenced was peripheral blood mononuclear cells (PBMCs), taken before the second cycle of nivolumab. This receptor was identified in a human donor with classical Hodgkin lymphoma.

DNA of the CDR3: TGTGCCAGCAGCTTTACTAGCGAACCCACAGATACGCAGTATTTT. Translated, it gives CASSFTSEPTDTQYF. The J gene is TRBJ2-3, the V gene TRBV5-5; 7 bases line up with TRBD2. The CDR3 consists of 15 residues. Per the germline V gene, CDR1 is SGHKS and CDR2 is YYEKEE (reference sequence). After removal of 2 bases from V and 2 bases from J, the junction contained 5 bases not matched to a gene.